This T cell receptor beta chain was identified during a study of low-dose radiotherapy and immunotherapy resistance in tumors. Turning to the study itself: Every two weeks, one day ahead of radiation and immunotherapy, cyclophosphamide 200 mg/m2 was given (intravenously).

First-strand cDNA used TRAV- and TRBV-specific primers, covering alpha and beta chains. The PCR that amplified TCRs ran for 20 to 25 cycles, relying on a constant-region primer and a V-primer adapter. TCRdb used MiXCR to reprocess the reads, holding one entry per CDR3 protein. The sample records 30,000 or so distinct CDR3 sequences, approximately 54% being singletons. The CDR3 is 14 residues long. Germline lookup yields CDR1 MDHEN and CDR2 SYDVKM. V lost 3 bases, J lost 6 bases, and 2 bases stayed unmatched. Time point specified: after trial treatment. The treatment is: LDRT plus nivolumab, ipilimumab, low-dose cyclophosphamide and aspirin (RACIN trial).

This sample comprised PBMCs, obtained after low-dose radiotherapy plus immunotherapy. The V and J genes are TRBV28 and TRBJ2-1; 10 bases agree with TRBD2. The clonotype originates from a male donor with gallbladder cancer. CDR3: CASSFTSGTNEQFF. Written as DNA, the CDR3 is TGTGCCAGCAGTTTTACTAGCGGGACCAATGAGCAGTTCTTC.